This entry features one T cell receptor (beta chain) sequence. The target antigen is unknown. The source of the sample is a study of cytomegalovirus exposure and HLA in healthy donors. The wider study: There were 65 million to 85 million unique TCRs (from HLA-typed donors) in an early data release. Whole-study findings and limits: Several of the most significant clusters were apparently associated with common viral pathogens in a later analysis. Cytomegalovirus association was assigned to approximately 160 TCR beta chains.

60 Vbeta and 13 Jbeta primers were used in PCR. Produced via immunoSEQ multiplex PCR; TCRdb's table is partial and in-frame only. The data show fewer than 200,000 clones, nearly 80% seen once. V lost 7 bases to trimming and J lost 9 bases; unmatched junction nucleotides: 15. The CDR3 is made up of 14 amino acids. The germline V gene encodes CDR1 GTSNPN and CDR2 SVGIG (reference sequence). The clonotype comes from a female donor in good health and CMV-seronegative. Source material: PBMCs. V gene TRBV30 combines with J gene TRBJ2-1; 7 bases fit TRBD2. CDR3 coding DNA: TGTGCCTCGGGGCGGGAGCTGCCCTCAAGTGAGCAGTTCTTC. The encoded protein is CASGRELPSSEQFF.